This entry lists 30 T cell receptor beta chains sequenced from one sample in a study of T cell repertoires in cytomegalovirus infection. In TCRdb, the reads were re-called with MiXCR into one record per CDR3 protein. The data hold 490,000 or so distinct CDR3 sequences, with around 11% observed a single time. Sample: PBMCs. The receptors derive from a human donor in good health (CMV status not recorded). Some clones in this sample may be carry-over from other donors' samples.

This clonotype was recorded at least ten times. J is TRBJ1-2 and V is TRBV20-1; 8 bases match TRBD1. The junction had 4 bases not matched to a gene; V was cut back by 5 bases and J by 2 bases. The CDR3 runs to 13 residues. The germline CDR1 and CDR2 sequences are DFQATT and SNEGSKA (reference sequence). The CDR3 nucleotides read TGCAGTGCTGTAACAGGGGGGAACTATGGCTACACCTTC. Residues: CSAVTGGNYGYTF.

The genes are TRBV5-1 and TRBJ1-4; D unresolved. The germline V gene encodes CDR1 SGHRS and CDR2 YFSETQ. Trimming shortened V by 3 bases and J by 10 bases, and 16 bases separated the two germline ends. There are 14 residues in the CDR3. CDR3 sequence: CASSSWGPNGKLFF. CDR3 in DNA: TGCGCCAGCAGCTCGTGGGGTCCCAACGGAAAACTGTTTTTT.

The V call is TRBV4-2, the J call TRBJ2-2, with 9 nucleotides matching TRBD2. Germline V gene sequence: CDR1 LGHNA, CDR2 YNFKEQ. The CDR3 spans 18 residues. J was trimmed by 0 bases and V by 3 bases; bases with no gene match: 8. The CDR3 reads CASSQGGSGGTNTGELFF. The CDR3 DNA follows: TGTGCCAGCAGCCAGGGGGGCAGCGGGGGGACGAACACCGGGGAGCTGTTTTTT.

This clonotype was seen at least ten times. The J gene is TRBJ1-2, the V gene TRBV12-3 or TRBV12-4, with no clear D. The CDR3 is 13 residues long. V was trimmed by 3 bases and J by 2 bases, leaving 7 bases between them. The CDR3 reads CASSFKENYGYTF. The CDR3 nucleotides are TGTGCCAGCAGTTTTAAGGAAAACTATGGCTACACCTTC.

The CDR3 DNA is TGTGCCAGCAGCCAAGCCTACACTAGCGGGAGATCGGATACGCAGTATTTT. Amino acid sequence: CASSQAYTSGRSDTQYF. V and J are TRBV4-2 and TRBJ2-3; 11 bases align to TRBD2. Trimming at V came to 1 base and at J to 6 bases, leaving 9 bases not matched to a gene. The CDR3 extends over 17 amino acids. Germline lookup yields CDR1 LGHNA and CDR2 YNFKEQ.

This chain uses TRBV20-1 with TRBJ2-7; a possible D gene is TRBD2 (5 bases). The CDR3 is made up of 14 amino acids. Germline V lookup: CDR1 DFQATT, CDR2 SNEGSKA (reference sequence). The V and J ends lost 2 bases and 0 bases respectively, with 11 bases between them. CDR3 in amino acids: CSARLSGNSYEQYF. The DNA for the CDR3 is TGCAGTGCTAGACTATCGGGAAACTCCTACGAGCAGTACTTC.

There are a few counts of this clonotype. The V and J genes are TRBV29-1 and TRBJ2-7; tentatively, D is TRBD2 (6 bases). V shed 2 bases and J shed 0 bases, with 8 bases lying between them. CDR3 size: 13 residues. Germline loops: CDR1 SQVTM, CDR2 ANQGSEA. In nucleotides, the CDR3 is TGCAGCGTTGAAAGCGGGCTCTCCTACGAGCAGTACTTC. It yields the protein CSVESGLSYEQYF.

Many counts were recorded for this clonotype. CDR3 region: CASSLSGSREAFF. The CDR3 DNA follows: TGTGCCAGCAGCTTATCGGGGTCCCGCGAAGCTTTCTTT. The gene calls are TRBV7-8 and TRBJ1-1; unclear D gene. Germline V lookup: CDR1 SGHVS, CDR2 FQNEAQ. Trimming shortened V by 2 bases and J by 8 bases, and 12 bases separated the two germline ends. CDR3 length equals 13 residues.

The genes are TRBV19 and TRBJ2-1; TRBD2 aligns across 10 bases. Germline CDR1 is LNHDA and CDR2 is SQIVND (reference sequence). Germline trimming cut 7 bases from V and 7 bases from J; bases unmatched to any gene: 10. The CDR3 has 15 amino acids. CDR3 in amino acids: CASTQAGGLWNEQFF. In nucleotides, the CDR3 is TGTGCCAGTACTCAAGCGGGAGGGCTGTGGAATGAGCAGTTCTTC.

There are a few counts of this clonotype. The chain combines TRBV5-4 with TRBJ2-4; no firm D call. CDR1 and CDR2 (germline): SGHNT, YYREEE (reference sequence). Trimming took off 0 bases at V and 2 bases at J, with 6 bases between the two ends. The CDR3 length is 14 residues. The chain's CDR3 is CASSLEVTKNIQYF. The DNA of the CDR3 is TGTGCCAGCAGCTTGGAGGTGACCAAAAACATTCAGTACTTC. Filled out from reference TRBV5-4 and TRBJ2-4, the complete variable domain reads ETGVTQSPTHLIKTRGQQVTLRCSSQSGHNTVSWYQQALGQGPQFIFQYYREEENGRGNFPPRFSGLQFPNYSSELNVNALELDDSALYLCASSLEVTKNIQYFGAGTRLSVL.

The gene calls are TRBV6-5 and TRBJ2-3, with D tentatively TRBD2 (5 bases). The length of the CDR3 is 14 residues. V gave up 0 bases and J gave up 5 bases, with 9 bases separating them. Germline V gene lookup returns CDR1 MNHEY and CDR2 SVGAGI. The CDR3 nucleotides read TGTGCCAGCAGTTACTCGAAAGGGAGAGATACGCAGTATTTT. Translation: CASSYSKGRDTQYF.

V usage is TRBV24-1 and J usage is TRBJ1-5; perhaps TRBD1 as D (6 bases). The CDR3 has 16 amino acids. V was cut by 4 bases and J by 6 bases, with 18 bases left in between. CDR1 is KGHDR, CDR2 SFDVKD, per germline. The CDR3 loop is CATSEGGASRGQPQHF. The DNA of the CDR3 is TGTGCCACCAGTGAAGGGGGAGCGTCCAGGGGTCAGCCCCAGCATTTT.

CDR3 amino acids: CASSPGPPDTQYF. CDR3 coding DNA: TGTGCCAGCTCACCAGGCCCCCCAGATACGCAGTATTTT. The rearrangement links TRBV18 to TRBJ2-3, with unresolved D. Germline V gives CDR1 KGHSH, CDR2 LQKENI. CDR3 length equals 13 residues. V was trimmed by 2 bases and J by 4 bases, leaving 7 bases between them.

The rearrangement links TRBV20-1 to TRBJ2-7; D is unresolved. The germline gives CDR1 DFQATT, CDR2 SNEGSKA (reference sequence). The CDR3 sequence is 11 residues long. V was trimmed by 3 bases and J by 4 bases, leaving 7 bases between them. The CDR3 spells CSASIGYEQYF. The CDR3 DNA is TGCAGTGCTAGCATAGGGTACGAGCAGTACTTC.

This clonotype was seen a few times. The CDR3 is CSARALAGLSDTQYF. The CDR3 nucleotides are TGCAGTGCTAGGGCACTAGCGGGTTTGTCAGATACGCAGTATTTT. The chain joins TRBV20-1 to TRBJ2-3, with 9 bases lining up with TRBD2. Trimming removed 3 bases from V and 4 bases from J; junction bases left unmatched: 8. CDR1 is DFQATT, CDR2 SNEGSKA, per germline (reference sequence). The CDR3 spans 15 residues.

This clonotype has ten or more counts. The CDR3 DNA reads TGTGCCAGCAGCCTGGCCAGTAGTCAGCCCCAGCATTTT. This sequence encodes CASSLASSQPQHF. This chain joins TRBV5-6 and TRBJ1-5, with D hard to call. Germline V lookup: CDR1 SGHDT, CDR2 YYEEEE. This CDR3 is 13 amino acids long. V lost 4 bases, J lost 6 bases, and 11 bases lay in between. Based on the CDR3 plus reference TRBV5-6 and TRBJ1-5, the full variable domain is DAGVTQSPTHLIKTRGQQVTLRCSPKSGHDTVSWYQQALGQGPQFIFQYYEEEERQRGNFPDRFSGHQFPNYSSELNVNALLLGDSALYLCASSLASSQPQHFGDGTRLSIL.

This clonotype was seen at least ten times. The chain employs TRBV27 and TRBJ2-1; D is possibly TRBD2 (7 bases). V shed 0 bases and J shed 10 bases, with 16 bases lying between them. The CDR3 is 15 amino acids. Per the germline V gene, CDR1 is MNHEY and CDR2 is SMNVEV (reference sequence). The CDR3 DNA is TGTGCCAGCAGTTTATCGGGGAGGGGGAGAGAAGAGCAGTTCTTC. Encoded protein: CASSLSGRGREEQFF.

The sample holds many counts of this clonotype. The chain joins TRBV29-1 to TRBJ2-1, with 9 nucleotides matching TRBD2. The CDR3 spans 14 residues. V gave up 1 base and J gave up 8 bases; unmatched junction bases: 6. Per the germline V gene, CDR1 is SQVTM and CDR2 is ANQGSEA. Here the CDR3 DNA reads TGCAGCGTTGAAGTCGCGGGAGGGCGTTATGAGCAGTTCTTC. It codes for CSVEVAGGRYEQFF.

Many counts were recorded for this clonotype. The gene calls are TRBV7-2 and TRBJ1-6, with D unclear. V was shortened by 2 bases and J by 6 bases, with 8 bases between the two germline ends. The CDR3 totals 14 residues. Germline lookup yields CDR1 SGHTA and CDR2 FQGNSA. CDR3 residues: CASSLTMTNSPLHF. The DNA for the CDR3 is TGTGCCAGCAGCTTAACCATGACTAATTCACCCCTCCACTTT. Filled out from reference TRBV7-2 and TRBJ1-6, the complete variable domain reads GAGVSQSPSNKVTEKGKDVELRCDPISGHTALYWYRQSLGQGLEFLIYFQGNSAPDKSGLPSDRFSAERTGGSVSTLTIQRTQQEDSAVYLCASSLTMTNSPLHFGNGTRLTVT.

This clonotype has ten or more counts. This chain links TRBV10-3 with TRBJ2-3, with TRBD1 as a possible D gene (5 bases). Germline-derived CDR1 and CDR2 are ENHRY and SYGVKD. Trimming pared 3 bases from V and 1 base from J, leaving 8 bases between. The CDR3 consists of 14 residues. As DNA, the CDR3 is TGTGCCATCAGTGAAGGGGTCGGCACAGATACGCAGTATTTT. It codes for CAISEGVGTDTQYF.

This clonotype appeared many times. V usage is TRBV7-9 and J usage is TRBJ2-1; TRBD1 agrees at 10 bases. J gave up 6 bases and V 6 bases, and 11 bases lay outside the gene matches. The CDR3 is 16 residues long. The V gene's germline CDR1 is SEHNR and CDR2 FQNEAQ (reference sequence). The CDR3 is CASSPVVTGGINEQFF. CDR3 nucleotide sequence: TGTGCCAGCAGTCCAGTCGTGACAGGGGGCATCAATGAGCAGTTCTTC. Filled out from reference TRBV7-9 and TRBJ2-1, the complete variable domain reads DTGVSQNPRHKITKRGQNVTFRCDPISEHNRLYWYRQTLGQGPEFLTYFQNEAQLEKSRLLSDRFSAERPKGSFSTLEIQRTEQGDSAMYLCASSPVVTGGINEQFFGPGTRLTVL.

The rearrangement uses TRBV27 and TRBJ1-4, with D uncertain. Trimming took off 6 bases at V and 5 bases at J, with 16 bases between the two ends. Germline loops: CDR1 MNHEY, CDR2 SMNVEV (reference sequence). The CDR3 length is 15 residues. This chain's CDR3 is CASSSGGRRNEKLFF. The CDR3 DNA sequence: TGTGCCAGCAGCTCTGGAGGACGGAGAAATGAAAAACTGTTTTTT.

This clonotype was observed at least ten times. J is TRBJ1-1 and V is TRBV27; 7 bases are a match to TRBD1. Germline V gene data show CDR1 as MNHEY and CDR2 as SMNVEV (reference sequence). The CDR3 totals 15 residues. The trim removed 6 bases at V and 1 base at J, leaving 8 bases unmatched. The CDR3 DNA sequence: TGTGCCAGCAGCACGCAGAGGACAGGGAACACTGAAGCTTTCTTT. Amino acids: CASSTQRTGNTEAFF.

In its sample, this clonotype was seen a few times. The gene calls are TRBV20-1 and TRBJ1-2; D unclear. The CDR3 sequence is 15 residues long. The V end was cut by 4 bases, the J end by 2 bases, with 17 bases between. Germline assignment: CDR1 DFQATT and CDR2 SNEGSKA (reference sequence). DNA of the CDR3: TGCAGTGCTAACCCTTTGCCAACAAGGAACTATGGCTACACCTTC. Protein sequence: CSANPLPTRNYGYTF.

This clonotype was picked up many times. The rearrangement uses TRBV20-1 and TRBJ2-1; tentative D call: TRBD2 (7 bases). This CDR3 has 15 residues. Germline V gene lookup returns CDR1 DFQATT and CDR2 SNEGSKA (reference sequence). V gave up 5 bases and J gave up 0 bases, with 14 bases separating them. The CDR3, as DNA: TGCAGTGCTGACAGCCGGGGGGCCTCCTACAATGAGCAGTTCTTC. It codes for CSADSRGASYNEQFF.

This chain links TRBV19 with TRBJ2-2; D could derive from TRBD1 or TRBD2 (5 bases each). V lost 6 bases and J 6 bases, leaving 17 bases between the germline ends. Germline CDR1 LNHDA, CDR2 SQIVND (reference sequence). CDR3 size: 15 residues. CDR3 loop: CASRTGAYVAGELFF. The CDR3 DNA sequence: TGTGCCAGTAGGACCGGGGCCTATGTTGCCGGGGAGCTGTTTTTT. Supplemented by reference TRBV19 and TRBJ2-2, the full variable domain reads DGGITQSPKYLFRKEGQNVTLSCEQNLNHDAMYWYRQDPGQGLRLIYYSQIVNDFQKGDIAEGYSVSREKKESFPLTVTSAQKNPTAFYLCASRTGAYVAGELFFGEGSRLTVL.

This clonotype was counted many times. V and J are TRBV19 and TRBJ2-2, with TRBD1 identical over 7 bases. V trimming: 7 bases; J trimming: 0 bases; junction bases outside the gene matches: 17. This CDR3 is built from 19 residues. Germline V gene sequence: CDR1 LNHDA, CDR2 SQIVND (reference sequence). This CDR3 is CASIPPLGDSFSNTGELFF. CDR3 nucleotide sequence: TGTGCCAGTATCCCCCCCCTTGGGGACAGCTTCTCGAACACCGGGGAGCTGTTTTTT.

At least ten counts were recorded for this clonotype. This sequence joins TRBV7-9 and TRBJ1-1; tentative D call: TRBD1 (5 bases). Trimming took 6 bases from V and 0 from J, leaving 8 bases between them. Germline V CDR1 and CDR2: SEHNR, FQNEAQ (reference sequence). The CDR3 is made up of 13 amino acids. The CDR3 DNA reads TGTGCCAGCAGAGACAGCATGAACACTGAAGCTTTCTTT. Its protein product is CASRDSMNTEAFF.

V and J are TRBV20-1 and TRBJ2-7, with a tentative D call TRBD2 (5 bases). V lost 3 bases to trimming and J lost 3 bases, with 18 bases between them. The CDR3 is 15 amino acids. The germline gives CDR1 DFQATT, CDR2 SNEGSKA (reference sequence). CDR3 coding DNA: TGCAGTGCTAGTCCTAGCCCGGAGGTTGGCTACGAGCAGTACTTC. This translates into CSASPSPEVGYEQYF.

This clonotype occurred a few times. This chain links TRBV5-4 with TRBJ2-1; 10 nucleotides align to TRBD1. Germline assignment: CDR1 SGHNT and CDR2 YYREEE (reference sequence). The CDR3 has 15 residues. Losses at the gene ends were 3 bases for V and 7 bases for J; bases not matched to a gene: 7. The CDR3 DNA reads TGTGCCAGCAGCTCGGGACAGGGGATGCGAAATGAGCAGTTCTTC. Amino acids: CASSSGQGMRNEQFF.